This T cell receptor beta chain was profiled in a study of CD8+ T cells in alopecia areata. For the study at large: Those treated were given oral tofacitinib at 5 to 10 mg twice daily.

Treatment given: oral pan-JAK inhibitor, 5-10 mg twice daily. Extraction and reverse transcription of RNA yielded cDNA as the sequencing template. Repertoires were generated with immunoSEQ multiplex PCR, while TCRdb's copy carries only in-frame clones and drops some. This sample yields roughly 220,000 clones, of which about two fifths are seen a single time; under 0.55% belongs to the top ten. The CDR3 has 12 amino acids. Germline V CDR1 and CDR2: SGHDN, FVKESK. Trimming removed 3 bases from V and 2 bases from J, with 3 bases in between. The sample consisted of CD4+ T cells sorted from blood, taken at week 34, from a patient treated with tofacitinib. This TCR came from a human donor with alopecia areata. The chain joins TRBV14 to TRBJ2-3, with D unclear. CDR3 nucleotide sequence: TGTGCCAGCAGCCATTCCACAGATACGCAGTATTTT. This translates into CASSHSTDTQYF.